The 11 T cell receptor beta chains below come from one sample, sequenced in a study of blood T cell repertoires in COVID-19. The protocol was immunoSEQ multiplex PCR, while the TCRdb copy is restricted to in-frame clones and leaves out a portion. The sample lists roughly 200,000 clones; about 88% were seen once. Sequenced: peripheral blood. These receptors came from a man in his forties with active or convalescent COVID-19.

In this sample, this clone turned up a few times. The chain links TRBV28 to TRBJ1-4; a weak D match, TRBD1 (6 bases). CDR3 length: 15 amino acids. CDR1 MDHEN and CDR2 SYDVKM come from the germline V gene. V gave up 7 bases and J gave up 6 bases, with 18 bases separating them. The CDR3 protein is CASTLQGYRHEKLFF. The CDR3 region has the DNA TGTGCCAGCACCCTACAGGGTTATCGGCATGAAAAACTGTTTTTT.

The CDR3 nucleotides are TGTGCCAGCAGTCCGACAACCTCTGGAAACACCATATATTTT. Translating it yields CASSPTTSGNTIYF. The chain uses TRBV27 and TRBJ1-3, with no clear D. The CDR3 contains 14 residues. Germline V CDR1 and CDR2: MNHEY, SMNVEV (reference sequence). Trimming cost V 5 bases and J 0 bases, with 8 bases left between them.

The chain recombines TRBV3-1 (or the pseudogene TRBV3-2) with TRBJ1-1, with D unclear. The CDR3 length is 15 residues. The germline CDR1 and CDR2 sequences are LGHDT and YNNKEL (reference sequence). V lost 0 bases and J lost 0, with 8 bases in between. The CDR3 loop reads CASSQDPGMNTEAFF. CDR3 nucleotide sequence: TGTGCCAGCAGCCAAGATCCGGGAATGAACACTGAAGCTTTCTTT.

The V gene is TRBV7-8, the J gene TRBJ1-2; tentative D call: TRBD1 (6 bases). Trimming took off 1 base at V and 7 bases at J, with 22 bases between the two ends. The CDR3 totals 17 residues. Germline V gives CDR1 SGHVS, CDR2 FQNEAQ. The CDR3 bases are TGTGCCAGCAGCTTAGACGAGGCTGGTTGGGGGCGGTCTGGCTACACCTTC. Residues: CASSLDEAGWGRSGYTF.

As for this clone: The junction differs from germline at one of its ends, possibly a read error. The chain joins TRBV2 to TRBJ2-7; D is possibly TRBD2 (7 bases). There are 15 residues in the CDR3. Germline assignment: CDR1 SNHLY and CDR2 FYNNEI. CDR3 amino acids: CASREGGGPTYEQYF. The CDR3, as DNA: TGTGCCAGCAGGGAAGGCGGGGGCCCCACCTACGAGCAGTACTTC.

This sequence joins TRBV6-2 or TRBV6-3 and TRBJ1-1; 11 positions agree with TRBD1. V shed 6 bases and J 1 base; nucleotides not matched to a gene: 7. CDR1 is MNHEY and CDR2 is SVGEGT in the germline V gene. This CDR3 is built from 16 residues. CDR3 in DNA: TGTGCCAGCAGCCCCGGGACAGGGGGGACGAACACTGAAGCTTTCTTT. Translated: CASSPGTGGTNTEAFF.

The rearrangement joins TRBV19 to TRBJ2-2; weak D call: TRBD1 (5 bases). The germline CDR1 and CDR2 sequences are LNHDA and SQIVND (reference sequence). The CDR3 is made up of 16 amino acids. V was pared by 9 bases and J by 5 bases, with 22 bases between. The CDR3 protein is CASRRGSAVRTGELFF. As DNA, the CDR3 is TGTGCCAGCAGAAGGGGTAGTGCGGTAAGGACCGGGGAGCTGTTTTTT.

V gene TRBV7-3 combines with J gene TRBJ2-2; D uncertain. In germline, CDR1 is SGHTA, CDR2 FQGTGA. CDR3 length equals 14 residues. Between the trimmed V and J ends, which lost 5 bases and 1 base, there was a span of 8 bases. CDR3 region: CASSLRRNTGELFF. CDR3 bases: TGTGCCAGCAGCCTCAGAAGGAACACCGGGGAGCTGTTTTTT.

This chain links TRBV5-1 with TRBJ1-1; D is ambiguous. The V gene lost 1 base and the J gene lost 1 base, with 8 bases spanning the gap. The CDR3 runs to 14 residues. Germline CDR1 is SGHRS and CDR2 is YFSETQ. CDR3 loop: CASSLSHRNTEAFF. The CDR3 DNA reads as TGCGCCAGCAGCTTGTCTCACAGGAACACTGAAGCTTTCTTT.

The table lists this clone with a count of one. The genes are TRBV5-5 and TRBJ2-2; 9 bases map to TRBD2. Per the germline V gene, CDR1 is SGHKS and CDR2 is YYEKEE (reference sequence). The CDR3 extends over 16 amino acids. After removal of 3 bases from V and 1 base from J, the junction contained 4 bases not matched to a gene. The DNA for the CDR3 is TGTGCCAGCAGCTCTGGGACTAGCATGAACACCGGGGAGCTGTTTTTT. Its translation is CASSSGTSMNTGELFF.

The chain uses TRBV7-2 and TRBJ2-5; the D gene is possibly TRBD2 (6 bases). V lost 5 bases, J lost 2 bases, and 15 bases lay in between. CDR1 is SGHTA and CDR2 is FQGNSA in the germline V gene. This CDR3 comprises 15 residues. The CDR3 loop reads CASSTAGTLQETQYF. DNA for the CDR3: TGTGCCAGCAGCACCGCCGGGACTTTACAAGAGACCCAGTACTTC.